These T cell receptor beta chains were read from a single sample in a study of Graves' ophthalmopathy and Graves' hyperthyroidism. TCRdb used MiXCR to reprocess the multiplex PCR reads, holding one entry per CDR3 protein. The table includes about 220,000 distinct CDR3 sequences, around a fifth detected once. The sequenced sample consisted of peripheral blood. The receptors here all came from a woman between 50 and 59 years old with Graves' ophthalmopathy. Each CDR3 is given with its conserved first and last residue. D genes are given only for firm matches. Clone size is not always given. Where it is, it says once, few, many or a class for expanded clones.

D gene	clone size	V gene	J gene	CDR3 DNA	CDR3 protein
.	many	TRBV27	TRBJ2-7	TGTGCCAGCAGTCAAGGACTCCGACTAGGGGGATACGAGCAGTACTTC	CASSQGLRLGGYEQYF
.	many	TRBV30	TRBJ1-2	TGTGCCTGGACAGGGAACTATGGCTACACCTTC	CAWTGNYGYTF
.	few	TRBV5-1	TRBJ1-6	TGCGCCAGCAGCTCCCCCGGGTCGCGGGATAATTCACCCCTCCACTTT	CASSSPGSRDNSPLHF
.	.	TRBV7-9	TRBJ1-3	TGTGCCCTCTCCCCGTCTGGAAACACCATATATTTT	CALSPSGNTIYF
.	.	TRBV24-1	TRBJ1-2	TGTGCCACCAGTGATGCAGGGTATGGCTACACCTTC	CATSDAGYGYTF
TRBD2	many	TRBV2	TRBJ2-5	TGTGCCAGCAGTACTCTAGCGGGAGTCTTCCAAGAGACCCAGTACTTC	CASSTLAGVFQETQYF
.	many	TRBV7-9	TRBJ2-5	TGTGCCAGCACCTTTTCCTCACTTCAAGAGACCCAGTACTTC	CASTFSSLQETQYF
.	many	TRBV7-9	TRBJ2-2	TGTGCCAGCAGCTTACGGGACTCAAACGTCGGGGAGCTGTTTTTT	CASSLRDSNVGELFF
.	many	TRBV11-2	TRBJ2-7	TGTGCCAGCAGCGCCCGTTACGAGCAGTACTTC	CASSARYEQYF
TRBD2	many	TRBV20-1	TRBJ2-1	TGCAGTGCTAGAGCCCCTAGCGGGAGGGGGGCGAATGAGCAGTTCTTC	CSARAPSGRGANEQFF
.	many	TRBV7-9	TRBJ2-7	TGTGCCAGCAGCTTAGGTCTCGGGGTACACGAGCAGTACTTC	CASSLGLGVHEQYF
TRBD1	many	TRBV6-1	TRBJ2-1	TGTGCCAGCAGCCCCCGGGACAGGGGAGACCATGAGCAGTTCTTC	CASSPRDRGDHEQFF
TRBD1	many	TRBV3-1	TRBJ2-5	TGTGCCAGCAGCCAAACAGGGGGCGTTGGAGAGACCCAGTACTTC	CASSQTGGVGETQYF
.	many	TRBV6-2/TRBV6-3	TRBJ2-3	TGTGCCAGCAGTTACTCACCTCCAGGAATCATTAGCACAGATACGCAGTATTTT	CASSYSPPGIISTDTQYF
.	.	TRBV6-1	TRBJ2-7	TGTGCCAGCAGCCCCGGCACATTCTCGAGCCACGAGCAGTACTTC	CASSPGTFSSHEQYF
TRBD1	.	TRBV6-1	TRBJ2-5	TGTGCCAGCAGCACCAACGCCGGGACAGGGTTTACCCAGTACTTC	CASSTNAGTGFTQYF
TRBD1	many	TRBV12-3/TRBV12-4	TRBJ1-1	TGTGCCAGCCGAGCCGGGACAGGGGAATTTGAAGCTTTCTTT	CASRAGTGEFEAFF
.	.	TRBV12-3/TRBV12-4	TRBJ2-7	TGTGCCAGCAGACCCGGGGCCAGGTGGGACGAGCAGTACTTC	CASRPGARWDEQYF
.	many	TRBV6-1	TRBJ2-2	TGTGCCAGCAGCCCCGGAGGGGGCACCGGGGAGCTGTTTTTT	CASSPGGGTGELFF
.	many	TRBV6-1	TRBJ1-1	TGTGCCAGCAGTGAAGTGCCGGCCGCCCCTGAAGCTTTCTTT	CASSEVPAAPEAFF
.	many	TRBV5-1	TRBJ2-5	TGCGCCAGCAGCCCTGACGGTCCCAACGGGGAGACCCAGTACTTC	CASSPDGPNGETQYF
.	many	TRBV25-1	TRBJ1-2	TGTGCCAGCAGTGCCGGGGTTTTCAACTATGGCTACACCTTC	CASSAGVFNYGYTF
TRBD1	.	TRBV24-1	TRBJ2-5	TGTGCCACCAGTGGACAGGGGCGCGGAGAGACCCAGTACTTC	CATSGQGRGETQYF
.	many	TRBV7-9	TRBJ1-2	TGTGCCAGCAGCTTTGCAGGGGAAGGCTACACCTTC	CASSFAGEGYTF
.	many	TRBV5-1	TRBJ2-5	TGCGCCAGCAGCCCCGGATCGGGGGTGGAGACCCAGTACTTC	CASSPGSGVETQYF
.	few	TRBV10-2	TRBJ2-2	TGCGCCAGTTTAGGGGGGTTGGGGACCGGGGAGCTGTTTTTT	CASLGGLGTGELFF
.	many	TRBV19	TRBJ1-6	TGTGCCAGTAGTCTAGTGGGCGGAAATTCACCCCTCCACTTT	CASSLVGGNSPLHF
.	few	TRBV24-1	TRBJ2-1	TGTGCCACCAGTGACTCTCCCCCCGGGGTTCCTGAGCAGTTCTTC	CATSDSPPGVPEQFF
.	.	TRBV28	TRBJ2-7	TGTGCCAGCGCGGCAGGGATCATCCACGAGCAGTACTTC	CASAAGIIHEQYF
.	many	TRBV12-3/TRBV12-4	TRBJ2-7	TGTGCCAGCAGTTTCCACTCGCGGGCTCTAGTCGGATCTCCGGGCGAGCAGTACTTC	CASSFHSRALVGSPGEQYF
TRBD1	many	TRBV27	TRBJ2-4	TGTGCCAGCAGTCCCCGTTACAGGGGTCAAACCAAAAACATTCAGTACTTC	CASSPRYRGQTKNIQYF
.	many	TRBV14	TRBJ1-5	TGTGCCAGCAGCCAAGGATACAGATACCCTAGCAATCAGCCCCAGCATTTT	CASSQGYRYPSNQPQHF
.	many	TRBV24-1	TRBJ1-2	TGTGCCACCAGTGATTTGGACGGCGGCGGCTACACCTTC	CATSDLDGGGYTF
.	many	TRBV12-3/TRBV12-4	TRBJ1-2	TGTGCCGGCAGTTTTAGGGGGTCGGGCAATGGCTACACCTTC	CAGSFRGSGNGYTF
TRBD2	many	TRBV12-3/TRBV12-4	TRBJ2-5	TGTGCCAGCAGTTTAAGAGCGGGGGGCCAAGAGACCCAGTACTTC	CASSLRAGGQETQYF
.	.	TRBV6-1	TRBJ1-3	TGTGCCAGCAGCCCCCGGGGGGACACCATATATTTT	CASSPRGDTIYF
TRBD1	many	TRBV28	TRBJ2-7	TGTGCCAGCAGGACCGGGACAGGGGAGCAGTACTTC	CASRTGTGEQYF
TRBD2	many	TRBV5-1	TRBJ2-5	TGCGCCAGCAGCTTGGTAGCGGGAGTGGAGACCCAGTACTTC	CASSLVAGVETQYF
TRBD1	many	TRBV5-6	TRBJ1-1	TGTGCCAGCAGCTTCGGGACAGGAGGCACTGAAGCTTTCTTT	CASSFGTGGTEAFF
.	many	TRBV11-2	TRBJ1-1	TGTGCCAGCAGCTTAGATCTAGGTGAAGCTTTCTTT	CASSLDLGEAFF
TRBD2	many	TRBV27	TRBJ2-7	TGTGCCAGCAGTCAAGGGACTAGCTCCTCCGAGCAGTACTTC	CASSQGTSSSEQYF
TRBD1	many	TRBV6-2/TRBV6-3	TRBJ2-5	TGTGCCAGCAGCTATTCCGACAGGGGAATGCAAGAGACCCAGTACTTC	CASSYSDRGMQETQYF
.	many	TRBV29-1	TRBJ2-7	TGCAGCGTTGTCGACTACGAGCAGTACTTC	CSVVDYEQYF
.	many	TRBV19	TRBJ2-7	TGTGCCAGTAGTATTTCTCGGACAGTGTCTTACGAGCAGTACTTC	CASSISRTVSYEQYF
.	few	TRBV5-1	TRBJ2-7	TGCGCCAGCAGCTTGGAAGAGTCCCTATCGAGGCGGTACGAGCAGTACTTC	CASSLEESLSRRYEQYF
TRBD2	.	TRBV15	TRBJ2-7	TGTGCCACCAGCAGCGATACCGGACTAGCGGGAGGGTACGAGCAGTACTTC	CATSSDTGLAGGYEQYF
.	.	TRBV6-2/TRBV6-3	TRBJ1-2	TGTGCCAGCAGCCGGACTTCGCGCGGCTACACCTTC	CASSRTSRGYTF
.	many	TRBV6-2/TRBV6-3	TRBJ2-5	TGTGCCAGCAGTTACTCGTGGCGTACAGGGCAAGAGACCCAGTACTTC	CASSYSWRTGQETQYF
.	many	TRBV12-3/TRBV12-4	TRBJ1-1	TGTGCCAGCAGTTTATCCTTAGGGGGGAACACTGAAGCTTTCTTT	CASSLSLGGNTEAFF
.	many	TRBV20-1	TRBJ1-1	TGCAGTGCAAAGGATGGGGGAGGAATGAACACTGAAGCTTTCTTT	CSAKDGGGMNTEAFF
TRBD1	few	TRBV19	TRBJ1-5	TGTGCCAGTCTCAGACAGGGCAGTAATCAGCCCCAGCATTTT	CASLRQGSNQPQHF
.	once	TRBV24-1	TRBJ2-7	TGTGCCACCAGTGATTCCGCGAACTCATACGAGCAGTACTTC	CATSDSANSYEQYF
.	.	TRBV27	TRBJ2-2	TGTGCCAGCAGGACCCAGGGGTCCGGGGAGCTGTTTTTT	CASRTQGSGELFF
TRBD1	.	TRBV19	TRBJ1-5	TGTGCCAGTAGTAGAGGGACAGACGCAAGCAATCAGCCCCAGCATTTT	CASSRGTDASNQPQHF
TRBD1	many	TRBV25-1	TRBJ2-7	TGTGCCAGCAGGGACAGGCTGGGCTACGAGCAGTACTTC	CASRDRLGYEQYF
.	many	TRBV12-3/TRBV12-4	TRBJ2-6	TGTGCCAGCAGTTTCCCTGTCTCTGGGGCCAACGTCCTGACTTTC	CASSFPVSGANVLTF
.	.	TRBV5-1	TRBJ1-1	TGCGCCAGCAGCTTGGGCCTCAATATGAACACTGAAGCTTTCTTT	CASSLGLNMNTEAFF
.	many	TRBV29-1	TRBJ1-2	TGCAGCGTTGAGAAGGGAGGAGGCTACACCTTC	CSVEKGGGYTF
.	.	TRBV7-6	TRBJ2-7	TGTGCCAGCAGCTTAACGGCGAGGTACGAGCAGTACTTC	CASSLTARYEQYF